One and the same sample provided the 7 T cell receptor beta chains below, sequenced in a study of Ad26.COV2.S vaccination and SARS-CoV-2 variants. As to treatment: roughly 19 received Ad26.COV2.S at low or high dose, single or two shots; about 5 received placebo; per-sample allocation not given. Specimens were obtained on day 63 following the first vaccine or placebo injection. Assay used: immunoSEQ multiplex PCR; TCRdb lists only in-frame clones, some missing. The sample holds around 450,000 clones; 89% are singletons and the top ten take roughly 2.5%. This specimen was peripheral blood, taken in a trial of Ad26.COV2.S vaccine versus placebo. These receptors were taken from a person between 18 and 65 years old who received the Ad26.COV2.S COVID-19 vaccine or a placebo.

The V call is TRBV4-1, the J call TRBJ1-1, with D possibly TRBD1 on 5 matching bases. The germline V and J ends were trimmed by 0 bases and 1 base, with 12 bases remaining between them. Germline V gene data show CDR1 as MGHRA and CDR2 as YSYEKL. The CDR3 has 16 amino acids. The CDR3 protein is CASSQDSPGTNTEAFF. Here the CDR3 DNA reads TGCGCCAGCAGCCAAGATAGTCCAGGGACGAACACTGAAGCTTTCTTT.

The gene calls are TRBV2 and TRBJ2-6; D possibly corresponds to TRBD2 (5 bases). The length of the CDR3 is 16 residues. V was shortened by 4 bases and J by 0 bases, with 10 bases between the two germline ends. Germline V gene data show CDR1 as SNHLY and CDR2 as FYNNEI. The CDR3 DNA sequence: TGTGCCAGCAGTGGGACTGAAAGCTCTGGGGCCAACGTCCTGACTTTC. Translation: CASSGTESSGANVLTF.

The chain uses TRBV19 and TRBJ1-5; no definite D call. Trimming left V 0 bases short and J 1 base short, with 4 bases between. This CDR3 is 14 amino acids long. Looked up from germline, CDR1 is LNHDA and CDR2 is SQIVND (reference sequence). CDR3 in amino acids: CASSIDDSNQPQHF. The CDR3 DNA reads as TGTGCCAGTAGTATAGACGACAGCAATCAGCCCCAGCATTTT.

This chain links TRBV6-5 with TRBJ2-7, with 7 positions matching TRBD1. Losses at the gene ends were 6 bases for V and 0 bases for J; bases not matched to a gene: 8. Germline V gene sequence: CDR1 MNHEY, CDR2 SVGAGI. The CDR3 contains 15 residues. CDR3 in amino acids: CASSKGQPSSYEQYV. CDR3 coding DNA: TGTGCCAGCAGCAAGGGACAGCCGAGCTCCTACGAGCAGTACGTC.

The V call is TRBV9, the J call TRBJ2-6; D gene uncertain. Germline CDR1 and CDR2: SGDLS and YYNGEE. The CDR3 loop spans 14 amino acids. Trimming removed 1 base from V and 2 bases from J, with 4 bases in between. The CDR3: CASSVLPGANVLTF. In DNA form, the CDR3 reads TGTGCCAGCAGCGTACTACCTGGGGCCAACGTCCTGACTTTC.

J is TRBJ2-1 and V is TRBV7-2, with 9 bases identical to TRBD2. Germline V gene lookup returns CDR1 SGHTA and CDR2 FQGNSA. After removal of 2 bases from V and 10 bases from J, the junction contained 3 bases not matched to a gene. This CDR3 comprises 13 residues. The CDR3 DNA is TGTGCCAGCAGCTTAAAGCGGGGGGCCGAGCAGTTCTTC. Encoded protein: CASSLKRGAEQFF.

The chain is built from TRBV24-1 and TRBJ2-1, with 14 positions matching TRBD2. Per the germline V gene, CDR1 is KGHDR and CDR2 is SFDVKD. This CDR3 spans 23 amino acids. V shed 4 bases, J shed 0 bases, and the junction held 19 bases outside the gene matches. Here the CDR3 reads CATSDPTSFMGLAGESSYNEQFF. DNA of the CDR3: TGTGCCACCAGTGACCCAACCTCGTTTATGGGACTAGCGGGGGAGAGCTCCTACAATGAGCAGTTCTTC.